This T cell receptor beta chain appears in the sequencing data of a study of blood T cell repertoires in COVID-19. Study overall: Acute and convalescent COVID-19 specimens originated in the United States, Italy and Spain. Sources were T cells, B-cell-depleted T cells, or PBMCs; the material itself was cDNA or gDNA.

This CDR3 region has 15 residues. Trimming stripped 1 base from V and 1 base from J, with 10 bases between. CDR1 ENHRY and CDR2 SYGVKD come from the germline V gene. As originally analysed: Nucleated cell number was recorded as an estimate derived from reference gene primer amplification. Profiling relied on immunoSEQ multiplex PCR, and the TCRdb table lists in-frame clones only, not all of them. V and J calls and clone size are copied from that table; D and trimming were computed from the DNA. The profile shows 200,000 to 250,000 clones, more than 70% of them singletons. The genes are TRBV10-3 and TRBJ1-1, with D perhaps matching TRBD1 (6 bases). The sequencing sample was made of peripheral blood. This clonotype originated in a woman aged 80 or over with acute or convalescent COVID-19. The CDR3 is CAISELGATNTEAFF. DNA for the CDR3: TGTGCCATCAGTGAGTTGGGGGCGACGAACACTGAAGCTTTCTTT.